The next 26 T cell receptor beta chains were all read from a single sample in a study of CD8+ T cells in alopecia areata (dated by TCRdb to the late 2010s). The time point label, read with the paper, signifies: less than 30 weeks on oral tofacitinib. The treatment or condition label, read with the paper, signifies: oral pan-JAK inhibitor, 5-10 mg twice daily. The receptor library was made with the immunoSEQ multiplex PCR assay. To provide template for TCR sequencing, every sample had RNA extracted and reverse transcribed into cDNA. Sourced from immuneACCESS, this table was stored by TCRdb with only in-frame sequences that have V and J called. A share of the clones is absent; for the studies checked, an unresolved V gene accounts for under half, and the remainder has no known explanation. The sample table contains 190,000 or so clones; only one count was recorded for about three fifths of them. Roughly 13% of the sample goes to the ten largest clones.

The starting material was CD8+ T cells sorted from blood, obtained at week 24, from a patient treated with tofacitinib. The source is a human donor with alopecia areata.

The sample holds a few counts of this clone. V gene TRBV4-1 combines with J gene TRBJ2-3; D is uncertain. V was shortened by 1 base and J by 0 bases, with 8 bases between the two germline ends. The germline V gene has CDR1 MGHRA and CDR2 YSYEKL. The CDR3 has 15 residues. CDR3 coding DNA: TGCGCCAGCAGCCAAGGGACCCCGAGCACAGATACGCAGTATTTT. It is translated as CASSQGTPSTDTQYF.

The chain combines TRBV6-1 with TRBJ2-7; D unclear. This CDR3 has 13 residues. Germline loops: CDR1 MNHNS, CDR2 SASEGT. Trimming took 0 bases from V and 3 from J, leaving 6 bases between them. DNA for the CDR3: TGTGCCAGCAGTGAAGCCCACAGCTACGAGCAGTACTTC. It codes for CASSEAHSYEQYF.

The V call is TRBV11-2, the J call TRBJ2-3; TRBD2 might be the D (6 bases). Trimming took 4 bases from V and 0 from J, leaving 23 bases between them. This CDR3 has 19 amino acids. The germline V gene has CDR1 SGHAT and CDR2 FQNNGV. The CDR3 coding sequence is TGTGCCAGCAGCTCCTGGCCCTACCGACTAGACGCTAGCACAGATACGCAGTATTTT. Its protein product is CASSSWPYRLDASTDTQYF.

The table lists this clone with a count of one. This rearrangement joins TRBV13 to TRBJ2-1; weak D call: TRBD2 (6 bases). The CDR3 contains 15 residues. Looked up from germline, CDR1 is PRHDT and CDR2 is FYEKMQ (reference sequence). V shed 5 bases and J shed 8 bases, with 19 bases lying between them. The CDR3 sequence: CASSLSGTRTDEQFF. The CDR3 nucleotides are TGTGCCAGCAGCCTTTCCGGGACTCGAACCGATGAGCAGTTCTTC.

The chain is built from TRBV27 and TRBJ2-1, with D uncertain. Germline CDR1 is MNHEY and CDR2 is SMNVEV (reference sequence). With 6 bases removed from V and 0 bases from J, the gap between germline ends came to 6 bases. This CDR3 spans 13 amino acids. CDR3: CASRLGSYNEQFF. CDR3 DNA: TGTGCCAGCAGACTTGGCTCCTACAATGAGCAGTTCTTC.

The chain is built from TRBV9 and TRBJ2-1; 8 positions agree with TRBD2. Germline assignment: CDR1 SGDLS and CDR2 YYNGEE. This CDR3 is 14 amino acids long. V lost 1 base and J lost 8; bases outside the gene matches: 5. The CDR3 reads CASSVWAGGDEQFF. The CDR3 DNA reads TGTGCCAGCAGCGTATGGGCCGGGGGGGATGAGCAGTTCTTC.

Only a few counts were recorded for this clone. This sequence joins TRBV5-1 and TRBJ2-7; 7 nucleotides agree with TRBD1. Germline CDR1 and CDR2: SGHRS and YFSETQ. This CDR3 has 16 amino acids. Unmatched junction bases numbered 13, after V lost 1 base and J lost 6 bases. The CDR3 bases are TGCGCCAGCAGCTTGAAGTCGATCGGACAGGTGGCCGAGCAGTACTTC. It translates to CASSLKSIGQVAEQYF.

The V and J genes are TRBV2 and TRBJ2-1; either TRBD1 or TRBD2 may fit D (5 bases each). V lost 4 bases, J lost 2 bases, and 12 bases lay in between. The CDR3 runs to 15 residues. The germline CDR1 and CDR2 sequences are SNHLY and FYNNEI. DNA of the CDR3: TGTGCCAGCAGTGTCCCCGGGGCGCCCTACAATGAGCAGTTCTTC. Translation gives CASSVPGAPYNEQFF.

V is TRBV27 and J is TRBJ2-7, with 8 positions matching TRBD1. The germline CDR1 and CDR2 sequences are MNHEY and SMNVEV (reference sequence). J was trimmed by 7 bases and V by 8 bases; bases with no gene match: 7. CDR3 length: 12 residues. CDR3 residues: CASVTGAGEQYF. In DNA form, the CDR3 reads TGTGCCAGCGTGACAGGGGCGGGAGAGCAGTACTTC.

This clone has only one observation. CDR3 loop: CASSSGAYEQYF. CDR3 nucleotide sequence: TGTGCCAGCAGCTCCGGAGCCTACGAGCAGTACTTC. The rearrangement joins TRBV13 to TRBJ2-7; D gene ambiguous. Between the trimmed V and J ends, which lost 4 bases and 2 bases, there was a span of 6 bases. The CDR3 extends over 12 amino acids. Per germline, CDR1 PRHDT and CDR2 FYEKMQ (reference sequence).

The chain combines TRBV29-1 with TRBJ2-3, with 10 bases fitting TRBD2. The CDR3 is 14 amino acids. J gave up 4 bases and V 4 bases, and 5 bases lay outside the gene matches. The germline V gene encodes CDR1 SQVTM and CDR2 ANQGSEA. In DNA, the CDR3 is TGCAGCGTTGGGAAGCGGGGGGGGCCAGATACGCAGTATTTT. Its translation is CSVGKRGGPDTQYF.

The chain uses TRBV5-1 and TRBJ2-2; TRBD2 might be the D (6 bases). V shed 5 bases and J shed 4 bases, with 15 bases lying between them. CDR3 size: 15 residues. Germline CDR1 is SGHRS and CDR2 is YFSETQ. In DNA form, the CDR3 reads TGCGCCAGCAGTCCGGGACTCACGGGCACCGGGGAGCTGTTTTTT. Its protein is CASSPGLTGTGELFF.

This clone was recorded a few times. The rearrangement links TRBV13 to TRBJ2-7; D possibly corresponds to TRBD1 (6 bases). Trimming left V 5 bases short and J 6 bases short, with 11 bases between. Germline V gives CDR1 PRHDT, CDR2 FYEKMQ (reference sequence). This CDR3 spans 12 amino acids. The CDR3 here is CASSPGRGEQYF. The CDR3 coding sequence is TGTGCCAGCAGCCCAGGCAGGGGCGAGCAGTACTTC.

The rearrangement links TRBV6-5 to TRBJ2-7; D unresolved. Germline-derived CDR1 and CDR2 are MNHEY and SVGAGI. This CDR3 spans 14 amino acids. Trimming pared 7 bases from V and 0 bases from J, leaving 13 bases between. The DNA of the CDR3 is TGTGCCAGCACCGTGGACGGAAACTCCTACGAGCAGTACTTC. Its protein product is CASTVDGNSYEQYF.

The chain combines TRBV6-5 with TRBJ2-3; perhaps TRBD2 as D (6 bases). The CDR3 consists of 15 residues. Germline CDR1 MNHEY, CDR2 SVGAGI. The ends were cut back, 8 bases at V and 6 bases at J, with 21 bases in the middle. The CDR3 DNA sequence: TGTGCCAGCTCAAAGGGGCTAGCGCTCAGCGATACGCAGTATTTT. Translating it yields CASSKGLALSDTQYF.

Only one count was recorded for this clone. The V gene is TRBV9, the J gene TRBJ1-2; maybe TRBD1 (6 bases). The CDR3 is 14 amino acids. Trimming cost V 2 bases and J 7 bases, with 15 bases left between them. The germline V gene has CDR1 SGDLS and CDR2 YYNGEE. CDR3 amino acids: CASSVRDRGGGYTF. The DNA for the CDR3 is TGTGCCAGCAGCGTCCGGGACCGAGGGGGTGGCTACACCTTC.

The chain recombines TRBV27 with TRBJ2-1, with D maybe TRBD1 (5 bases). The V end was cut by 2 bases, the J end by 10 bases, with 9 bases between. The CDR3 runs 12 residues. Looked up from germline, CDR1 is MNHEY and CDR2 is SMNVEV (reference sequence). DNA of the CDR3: TGTGCCAGCAGTTTAGTGGGGCGGGAGCAGTTCTTC. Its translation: CASSLVGREQFF.

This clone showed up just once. In DNA, the CDR3 is TGCGCCAGCAGGCGTCCAGGGGAGAAGAACACTGAAGCTTTCTTT. Amino acids: CASRRPGEKNTEAFF. The genes are TRBV4-1 and TRBJ1-1; possibly TRBD1 for D (6 bases). Trimming pared 6 bases from V and 1 base from J, leaving 15 bases between. The germline gives CDR1 MGHRA, CDR2 YSYEKL. This CDR3 region has 15 residues.

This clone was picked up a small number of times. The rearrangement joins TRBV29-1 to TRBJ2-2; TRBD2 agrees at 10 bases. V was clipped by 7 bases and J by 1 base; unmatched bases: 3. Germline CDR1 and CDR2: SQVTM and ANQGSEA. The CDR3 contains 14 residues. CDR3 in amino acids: CSGAGGKNTGELFF. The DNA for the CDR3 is TGCAGCGGAGCGGGGGGGAAGAACACCGGGGAGCTGTTTTTT.

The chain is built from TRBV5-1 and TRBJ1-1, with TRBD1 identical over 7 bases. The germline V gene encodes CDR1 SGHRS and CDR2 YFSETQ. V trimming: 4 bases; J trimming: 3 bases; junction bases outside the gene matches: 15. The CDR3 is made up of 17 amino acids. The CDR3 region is CASSADDREEAHTEAFF. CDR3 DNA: TGCGCCAGCAGCGCGGACGACAGGGAAGAGGCCCACACTGAAGCTTTCTTT.

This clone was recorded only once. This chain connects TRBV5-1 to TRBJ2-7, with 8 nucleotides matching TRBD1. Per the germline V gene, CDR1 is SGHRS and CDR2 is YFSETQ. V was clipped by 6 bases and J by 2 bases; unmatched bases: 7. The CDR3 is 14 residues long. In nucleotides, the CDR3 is TGCGCCAGCAACCGGGGGACAGGAACCTACGAGCAGTACTTC. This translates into CASNRGTGTYEQYF.

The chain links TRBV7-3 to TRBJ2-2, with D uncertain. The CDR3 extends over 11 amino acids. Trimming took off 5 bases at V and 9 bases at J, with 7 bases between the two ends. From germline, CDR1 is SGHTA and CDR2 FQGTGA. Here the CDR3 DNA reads TGTGCCAGCAGCCAAGGAAGGGAGCTGTTTTTT. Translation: CASSQGRELFF.

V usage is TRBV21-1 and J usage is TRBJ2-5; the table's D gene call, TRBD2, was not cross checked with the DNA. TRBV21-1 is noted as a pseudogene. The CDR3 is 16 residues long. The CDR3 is CASSNRLENYQETQYF. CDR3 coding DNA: TGTGCCAGCAGCAACCGACTAGAGAACTACCAAGAGACCCAGTACTTC.

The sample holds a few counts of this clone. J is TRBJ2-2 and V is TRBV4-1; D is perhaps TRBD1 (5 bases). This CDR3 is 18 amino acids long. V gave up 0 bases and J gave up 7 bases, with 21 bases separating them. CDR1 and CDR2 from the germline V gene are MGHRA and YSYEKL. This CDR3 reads CASSQEPQNSLRVGELFF. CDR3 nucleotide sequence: TGCGCCAGCAGCCAAGAACCTCAGAATAGTCTCAGGGTCGGGGAGCTGTTTTTT.

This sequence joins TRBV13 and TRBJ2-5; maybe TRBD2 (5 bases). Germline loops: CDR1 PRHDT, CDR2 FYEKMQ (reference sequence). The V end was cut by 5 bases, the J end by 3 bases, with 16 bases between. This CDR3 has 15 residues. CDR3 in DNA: TGTGCCAGCAGCGCGCGTGAGGGCCGGAAAGAGACCCAGTACTTC. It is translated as CASSAREGRKETQYF.

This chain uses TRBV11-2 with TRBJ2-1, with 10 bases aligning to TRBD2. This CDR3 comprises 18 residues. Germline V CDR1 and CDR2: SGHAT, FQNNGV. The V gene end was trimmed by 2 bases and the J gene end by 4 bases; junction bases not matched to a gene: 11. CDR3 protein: CASSLNLGGTSAYNEQFF. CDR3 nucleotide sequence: TGTGCCAGCAGCTTAAACTTAGGTGGGACTAGCGCTTACAATGAGCAGTTCTTC.